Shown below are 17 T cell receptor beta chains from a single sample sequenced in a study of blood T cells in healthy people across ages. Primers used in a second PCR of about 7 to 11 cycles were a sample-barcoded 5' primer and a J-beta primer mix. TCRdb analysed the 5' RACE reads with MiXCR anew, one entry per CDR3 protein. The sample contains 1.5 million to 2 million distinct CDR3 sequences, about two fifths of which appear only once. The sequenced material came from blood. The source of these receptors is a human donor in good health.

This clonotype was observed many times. The CDR3 DNA reads as TGTGCCAGCAGCTTAGGGCGGGTCTACGAGCAGTACTTC. Translated: CASSLGRVYEQYF. This sequence joins TRBV7-6 and TRBJ2-7; tentatively, D is TRBD2 (5 bases). V shed 1 base and J shed 3 bases, with 7 bases lying between them. The CDR3 is 13 amino acids. Germline V CDR1 and CDR2: SGHVS, FNYEAQ.

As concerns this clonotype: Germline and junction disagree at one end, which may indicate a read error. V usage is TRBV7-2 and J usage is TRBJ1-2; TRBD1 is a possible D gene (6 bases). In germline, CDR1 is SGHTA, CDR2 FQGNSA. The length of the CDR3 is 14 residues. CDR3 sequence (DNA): TGTGCTAGCAGCTTAAACAGGGCAGAGTATGGCTACACCTTC. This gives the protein CASSLNRAEYGYTF. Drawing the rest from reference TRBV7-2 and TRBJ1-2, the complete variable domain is GAGVSQSPSNKVTEKGKDVELRCDPISGHTALYWYRQSLGQGLEFLIYFQGNSAPDKSGLPSDRFSAERTGGSVSTLTIQRTQQEDSAVYLCASSLNRAEYGYTFGSGTRLTVV.

CDR3 coding DNA: TGCAGCGGTAGCGGGGGCTCCTACAATGAGCAGTACTTC. Protein product: CSGSGGSYNEQYF. The chain combines TRBV29-1 with TRBJ2-1; 9 bases align to TRBD2. The end of the DNA is better explained by TRBJ2-7, so the J call may be wrong. CDR3 length: 13 amino acids. CDR1 SQVTM and CDR2 ANQGSEA come from the germline V gene.

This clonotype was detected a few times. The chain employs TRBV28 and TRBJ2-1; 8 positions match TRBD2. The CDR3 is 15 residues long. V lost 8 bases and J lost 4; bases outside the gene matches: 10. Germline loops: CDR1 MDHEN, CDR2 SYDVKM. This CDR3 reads CASQGSGAFYNEQFF. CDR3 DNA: TGTGCCAGCCAGGGTAGCGGGGCTTTTTACAATGAGCAGTTCTTC. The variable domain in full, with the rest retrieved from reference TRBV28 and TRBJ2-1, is DVKVTQSSRYLVKRTGEKVFLECVQDMDHENMFWYRQDPGLGLRLIYFSYDVKMKEKGDIPEGYSVSREKKERFSLILESASTNQTSMYLCASQGSGAFYNEQFFGPGTRLTVL.

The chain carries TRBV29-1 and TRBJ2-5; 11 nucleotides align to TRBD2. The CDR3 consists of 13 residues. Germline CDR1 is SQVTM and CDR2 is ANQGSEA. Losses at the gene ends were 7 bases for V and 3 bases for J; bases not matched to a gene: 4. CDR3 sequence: CSATLAGEETQYF. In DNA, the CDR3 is TGCAGCGCCACACTAGCGGGGGAAGAGACCCAGTACTTC.

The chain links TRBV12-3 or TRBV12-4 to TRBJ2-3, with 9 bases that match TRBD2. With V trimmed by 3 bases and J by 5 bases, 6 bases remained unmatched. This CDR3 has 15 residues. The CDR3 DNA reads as TGTGCCAGCAGTTTGAGGGCGGGGGGGCAAGATACGCAGTATTTT. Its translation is CASSLRAGGQDTQYF.

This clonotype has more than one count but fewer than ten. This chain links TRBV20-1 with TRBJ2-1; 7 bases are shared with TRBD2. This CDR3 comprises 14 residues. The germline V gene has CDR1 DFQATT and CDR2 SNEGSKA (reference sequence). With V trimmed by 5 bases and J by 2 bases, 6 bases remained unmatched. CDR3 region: CSAFLTSPYNEQFF. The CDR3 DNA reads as TGCAGTGCTTTCCTGACTAGCCCCTACAATGAGCAGTTCTTC.

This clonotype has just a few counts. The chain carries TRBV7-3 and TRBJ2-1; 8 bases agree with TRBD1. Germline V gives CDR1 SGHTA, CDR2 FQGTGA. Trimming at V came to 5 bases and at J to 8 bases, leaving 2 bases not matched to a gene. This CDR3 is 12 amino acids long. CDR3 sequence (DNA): TGTGCCAGCAGCCAGGGGGCTGATGAGCAGTTCTTC. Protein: CASSQGADEQFF.

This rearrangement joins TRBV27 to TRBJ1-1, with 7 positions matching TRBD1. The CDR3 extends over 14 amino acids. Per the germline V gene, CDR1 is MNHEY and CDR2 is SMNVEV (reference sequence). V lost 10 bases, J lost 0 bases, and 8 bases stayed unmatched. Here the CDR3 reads CATRGGSMNTEAFF. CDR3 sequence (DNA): TGTGCCACCCGAGGGGGCAGTATGAACACTGAAGCTTTCTTT.

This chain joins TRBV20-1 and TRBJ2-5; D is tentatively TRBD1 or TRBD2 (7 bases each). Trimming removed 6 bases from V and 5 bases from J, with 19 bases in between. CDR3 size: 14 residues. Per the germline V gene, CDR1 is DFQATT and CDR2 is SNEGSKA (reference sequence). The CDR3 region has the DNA TGCAGTGCCAGGGGGGGGGGCGGTTTGGAGACCCAGTACTTC. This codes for CSARGGGGLETQYF.

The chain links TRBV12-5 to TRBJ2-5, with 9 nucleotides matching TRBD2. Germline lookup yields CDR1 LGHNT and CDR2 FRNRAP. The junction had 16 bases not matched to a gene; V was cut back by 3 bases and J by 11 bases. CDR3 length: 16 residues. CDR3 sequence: CASGFMTSGTYNEQYF. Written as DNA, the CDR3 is TGTGCTAGTGGTTTCATGACTAGCGGAACCTACAATGAGCAGTACTTC.

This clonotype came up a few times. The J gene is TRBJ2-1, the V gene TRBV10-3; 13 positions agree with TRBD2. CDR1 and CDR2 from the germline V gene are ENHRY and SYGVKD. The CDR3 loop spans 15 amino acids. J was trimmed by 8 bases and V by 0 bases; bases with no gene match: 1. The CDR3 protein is CAISESGLAGYEQFF. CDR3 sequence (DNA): TGTGCCATCAGTGAGTCGGGACTAGCGGGGTATGAGCAGTTCTTC.

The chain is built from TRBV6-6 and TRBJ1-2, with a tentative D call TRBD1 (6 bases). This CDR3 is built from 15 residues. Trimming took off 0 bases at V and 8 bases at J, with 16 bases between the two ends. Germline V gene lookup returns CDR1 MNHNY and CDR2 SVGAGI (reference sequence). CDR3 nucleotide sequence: TGTGCCAGCAGTTACTCCCAGGGGATAAGAAAAGGCTACACCTTC. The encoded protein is CASSYSQGIRKGYTF.

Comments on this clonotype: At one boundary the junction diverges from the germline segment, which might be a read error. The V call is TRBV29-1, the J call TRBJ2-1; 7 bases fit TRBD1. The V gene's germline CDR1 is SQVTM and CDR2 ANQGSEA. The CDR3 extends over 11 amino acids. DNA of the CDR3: TGCAGCGTTTACCACAGGGGTGAGCTGTTCTTC. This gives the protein CSVYHRGELFF.

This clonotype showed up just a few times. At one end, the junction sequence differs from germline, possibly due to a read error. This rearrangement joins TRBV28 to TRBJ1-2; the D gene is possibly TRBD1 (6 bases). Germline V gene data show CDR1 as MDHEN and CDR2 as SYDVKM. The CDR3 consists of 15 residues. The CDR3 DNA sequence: TGTGCCAGCAGTTCCGGACAGCCAACTAATTATGGCTACACCTTC. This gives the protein CASSSGQPTNYGYTF.

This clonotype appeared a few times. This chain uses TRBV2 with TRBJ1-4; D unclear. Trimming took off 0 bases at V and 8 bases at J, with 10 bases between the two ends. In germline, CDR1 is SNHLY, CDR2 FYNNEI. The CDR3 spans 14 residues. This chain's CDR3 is CASSEALGAEKLFF. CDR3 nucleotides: TGTGCCAGCAGTGAAGCGCTGGGAGCCGAAAAACTGTTTTTT.

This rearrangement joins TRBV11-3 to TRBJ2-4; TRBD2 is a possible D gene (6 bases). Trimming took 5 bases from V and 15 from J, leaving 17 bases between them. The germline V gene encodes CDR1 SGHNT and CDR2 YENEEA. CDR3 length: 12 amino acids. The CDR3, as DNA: TGTGCCAGCAGCCTCTCGACCCGGGAGAGGTACTTC. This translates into CASSLSTRERYF.